This entry features one T cell receptor (beta chain) sequence. The sample originates from a study of PD-L1 blockade in urothelial cancer. Synthetic spike-ins, TCR analog templates, were added into each PCR. Some clones are missing from TCRdb's copy, which holds only in-frame ones; the method was immunoSEQ multiplex PCR. The repertoire holds 25,000 to 30,000 clones, with around 87% as singletons. The CDR3 runs 15 residues. Per germline, CDR1 MNHEY and CDR2 SMNVEV (reference sequence). The V and J ends lost 8 bases and 2 bases respectively, with 19 bases between them. This clonotype originated in a man in his forties or fifties with urothelial cancer. The chain carries TRBV27 and TRBJ2-7; TRBD2 is a possible D gene (6 bases). Specimen: PBMCs, collected around atezolizumab (anti-PD-L1) treatment. This chain's CDR3 is CASGTDRGNAYEQYF. CDR3 nucleotide sequence: TGTGCCAGCGGCACAGACCGGGGGAATGCCTACGAGCAGTACTTC.